This entry is about one TCR beta chain. This CDR3 comprises 13 residues. J gave up 1 base and V 8 bases, and 2 bases lay outside the gene matches. Germline-derived CDR1 and CDR2 are MDHEN and SYDVKM. The sample belongs to a study of blood T cell repertoires in COVID-19. On the study more broadly: The United States, Italy and Spain were the sources of the acute and convalescent COVID-19 samples. T cells, B-cell-depleted T cells, or PBMCs supplied cDNA or gDNA.

TCRdb's copy holds only in-frame clones and misses some; the assay was immunoSEQ multiplex PCR. The sample contains approximately 70,000 clones, more than 90% of which appear only once. The sample consisted of peripheral blood. This sequence joins TRBV28 and TRBJ2-3, with TRBD1 matching 8 bases. The TCR comes from a human donor with active COVID-19. The donor label of this sample is uncertain. CDR3 DNA: TGTGCCAGCGAGACAGGGGGCACAGATACGCAGTATTTT. It yields the protein CASETGGTDTQYF.